Given below is one TCR beta chain in context. One entry per CDR3 protein results from TCRdb running MiXCR on the 5' RACE reads. The data show fewer than 80,000 distinct CDR3 sequences, more than 10% seen once. The data are from a study of early T cells in non-severe SARS-CoV-2 infection. Trimming removed 6 bases from V and 4 bases from J; junction bases left unmatched: 13. The length of the CDR3 is 16 residues. The chain employs TRBV12-3 or TRBV12-4 and TRBJ2-3, with 7 nucleotides matching TRBD2. This TCR was sampled from an adult who was a healthcare worker with PCR-confirmed SARS-CoV-2 infection or an uninfected control (not recorded which). The donor label of this sample is uncertain. Sequencing was performed on whole blood, taken at baseline. The CDR3 coding sequence is TGTGCCAGCAGCCCCGATCCCCCGGGACTACCAGATACGCAGTATTTT. This gives the protein CASSPDPPGLPDTQYF.